This is a list of T cell receptor beta chains from one sample in a study of shared clonotypes between healthy human individuals. Profiling relied on immunoSEQ multiplex PCR, and the TCRdb table lists in-frame clones only, not all of them. The sample includes roughly 510,000 clones, roughly 79% of them seen just once. Sequencing was carried out using PBMCs. Receptors originate from a woman aged 40 to 55 in good health. Some clones in this sample may be carry-over from other donors' samples. The CDR3 runs from the conserved cysteine through the conserved F or W. A D gene is named only where the DNA matches it firmly. Clone size is stated in some rows and not others, as once, few, many or a class when expanded.

TRBJ2-3 | . | 16 | TRBV28 | . | TGTGCCAGCATTCCCAGCACCGGGGGCGGTACAGATACGCAGTATTTT | CASIPSTGGGTDTQYF
TRBJ2-7 | TRBD2 | 16 | TRBV23-1 | . | TGCGCCAGCAGTCAATCGGGGGGGAGGGCACCTTGGGAGCAGTACTTC | CASSQSGGRAPWEQYF
TRBJ2-2 | TRBD1 | 13 | TRBV6-6 | few | TGTGCCAGCAGTTCCCAGGGGGCCGGGGAGCTGTTTTTT | CASSSQGAGELFF
TRBJ2-3 | . | 18 | TRBV5-1 | . | TGCGCCAGTTCCCCTCCCCCGCTTGGGGGCTTGAGCTCAGATACGCAGTATTTT | CASSPPPLGGLSSDTQYF
TRBJ2-1 | TRBD2 | 16 | TRBV7-3 | once | TGTGCCAGCAGCCAAGCGGCTAGCGGGAGTTTCCATGAGCAGTTCTTC | CASSQAASGSFHEQFF
TRBJ2-1 | TRBD2 | 16 | TRBV4-1 | . | TGCGCCAGCAGCCAAACCGGGACTAGCGGGGTAAATGAGCAGTTCTTC | CASSQTGTSGVNEQFF
TRBJ2-5 | TRBD2 | 18 | TRBV27 | many | TGTGCCAGCTCGACCGGGACTAGCGGGAGGGCCTTGGGGGAGACCCAGTACTTC | CASSTGTSGRALGETQYF
TRBJ2-7 | TRBD1 | 15 | TRBV7-2 | . | TGTGCCAGCAGCAAGGACAGGGTTTCTTCATACGAGCAGTACTTC | CASSKDRVSSYEQYF
TRBJ1-2 | . | 13 | TRBV15 | . | TGTGCCACCAGCAGAGATCCCCAATATGGCTACACCTTC | CATSRDPQYGYTF
TRBJ2-1 | TRBD2 | 16 | TRBV10-3 | . | TGTGCCATCAGAGGGGGTAGCGGGAGCTCCTACAATGAGCAGTTCTTC | CAIRGGSGSSYNEQFF